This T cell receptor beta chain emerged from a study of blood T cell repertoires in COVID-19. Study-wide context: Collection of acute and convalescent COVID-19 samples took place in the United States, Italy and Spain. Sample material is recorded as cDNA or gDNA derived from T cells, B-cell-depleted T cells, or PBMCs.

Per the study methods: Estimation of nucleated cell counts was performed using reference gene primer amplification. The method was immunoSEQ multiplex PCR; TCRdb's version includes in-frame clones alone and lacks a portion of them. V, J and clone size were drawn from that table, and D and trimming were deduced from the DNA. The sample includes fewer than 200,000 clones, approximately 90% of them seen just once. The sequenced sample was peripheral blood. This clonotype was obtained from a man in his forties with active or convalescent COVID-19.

In nucleotides, the CDR3 is TGCAGCGTTGTTGAGGGAAAGCGGTCCGGGGCCAACGTCCTGACTTTC. Its protein is CSVVEGKRSGANVLTF. This chain uses TRBV29-1 with TRBJ2-6; TRBD2 is a possible D gene (5 bases). The V gene lost 4 bases and the J gene lost 4 bases, with 17 bases spanning the gap. This CDR3 has 16 amino acids. Germline CDR1 is SQVTM and CDR2 is ANQGSEA.